This TCR beta chain was obtained from a study of prognosis after radiotherapy for stage I lung cancer. Per the germline V gene, CDR1 is LGHNT and CDR2 is FRNRAP. The V gene lost 0 bases and the J gene lost 4 bases, with 16 bases spanning the gap. The CDR3 contains 17 residues. This clonotype has ten or more counts. Two time points each involved a draw of approximately 5.8 milliliters of peripheral blood. Genomic DNA yielded TCR beta CDR3, amplified by two-round multiplex PCR. Round-one PCR had primers specific to each TRBV and TRBJ gene. MiXCR was run by TCRdb on the multiplex PCR reads, yielding one entry per CDR3 protein. The profile covers some 36,000 distinct CDR3 sequences, with approximately 25% appearing a single time and less than 30% taken by the ten largest.

The chain couples TRBV12-5 to TRBJ2-1, with D unresolved. The receptor was isolated from a donor aged 50 or older with non-small cell lung cancer. This specimen consisted of PBMCs, obtained before or after stereotactic body radiation therapy (not recorded which). The CDR3 DNA sequence: TGTGCTAGTGGTTTGGTACCGAGCCGTTGGGGTTACAATGAGCAGTTCTTC. It specifies CASGLVPSRWGYNEQFF.